Sequencing of this TCR beta chain was carried out in a study of blood T cell repertoires in COVID-19. Looking at the study overall: The origin of the acute and convalescent COVID-19 samples was the United States, Italy and Spain.

Losses at the gene ends were 6 bases for V and 4 bases for J; bases not matched to a gene: 5. Looked up from germline, CDR1 is SGHVS and CDR2 is FQNEAQ. This CDR3 contains 13 residues. Methods used by the authors: Amplified reference gene primers provided the basis for estimating nucleated cell counts. The table came from immunoSEQ multiplex PCR; TCRdb's copy has only in-frame clones and leaves some out. The V and J calls and the clone size are those of that table, but D and trimming were determined from the DNA. Of about 200,000 clones detected, about 82% appear once; the ten largest clones hold 5% to 7%. Participants were aged roughly 18 to 100 years from some 24 US areas. Cohorts were assigned according to the clinical history that participants reported.

Sample: PBMCs or T cells enriched from blood (not recorded which). The V gene is TRBV7-8, the J gene TRBJ2-7; 8 bases map to TRBD1. The clonotype comes from a man aged 40-55 years with acute COVID-19. The CDR3 protein is CASRGRQGYEQYF. The CDR3 DNA is TGTGCCAGCAGGGGCCGACAGGGGTACGAGCAGTACTTC.